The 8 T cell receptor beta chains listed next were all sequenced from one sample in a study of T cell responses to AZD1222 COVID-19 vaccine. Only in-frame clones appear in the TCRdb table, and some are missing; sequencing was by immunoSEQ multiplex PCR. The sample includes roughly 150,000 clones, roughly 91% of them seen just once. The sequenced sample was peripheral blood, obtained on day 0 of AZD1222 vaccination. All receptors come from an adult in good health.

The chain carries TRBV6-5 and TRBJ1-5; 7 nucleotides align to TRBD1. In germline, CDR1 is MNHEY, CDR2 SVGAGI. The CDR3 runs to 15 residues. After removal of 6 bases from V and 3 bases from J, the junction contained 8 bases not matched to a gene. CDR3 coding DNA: TGTGCCAGCAGCTCAGGGGGAGGATCCAATCAGCCCCAGCATTTT. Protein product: CASSSGGGSNQPQHF.

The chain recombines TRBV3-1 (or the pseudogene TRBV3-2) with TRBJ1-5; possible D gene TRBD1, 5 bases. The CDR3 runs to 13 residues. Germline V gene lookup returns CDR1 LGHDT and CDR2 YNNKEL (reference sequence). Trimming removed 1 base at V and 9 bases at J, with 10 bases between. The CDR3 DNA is TGTGCCAGCAGCCAAGTGATGCAGGGGCCCCAGCATTTT. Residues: CASSQVMQGPQHF.

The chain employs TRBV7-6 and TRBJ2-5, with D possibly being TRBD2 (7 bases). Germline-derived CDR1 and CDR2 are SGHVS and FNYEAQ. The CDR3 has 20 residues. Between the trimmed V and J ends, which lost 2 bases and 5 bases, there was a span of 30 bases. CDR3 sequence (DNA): TGTGCCAGCAGCTTAAGGGGGGTCGCTTGGGCTAGCGGAGGGCGGGAGACCCAGTACTTC. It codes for CASSLRGVAWASGGRETQYF. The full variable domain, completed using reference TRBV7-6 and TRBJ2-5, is GAGVSQSPRYKVTKRGQDVALRCDPISGHVSLYWYRQALGQGPEFLTYFNYEAQQDKSGLPNDRFSAERPEGSISTLTIQRTEQRDSAMYRCASSLRGVAWASGGRETQYFGPGTRLLVL.

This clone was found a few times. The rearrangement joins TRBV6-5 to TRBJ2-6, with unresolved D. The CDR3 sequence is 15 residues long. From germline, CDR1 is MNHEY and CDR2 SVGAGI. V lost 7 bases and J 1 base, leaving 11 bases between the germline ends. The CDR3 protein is CASTRTLSGANVLTF. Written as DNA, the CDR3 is TGTGCCAGCACCAGAACTTTATCTGGGGCCAACGTCCTGACTTTC.

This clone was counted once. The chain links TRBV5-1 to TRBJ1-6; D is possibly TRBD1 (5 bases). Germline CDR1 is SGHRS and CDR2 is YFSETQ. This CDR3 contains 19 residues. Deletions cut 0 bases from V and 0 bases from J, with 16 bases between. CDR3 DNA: TGCGCCAGCAGCTTGGCCGACAGCAAGTACAGCTCCTATAATTCACCCCTCCACTTT. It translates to CASSLADSKYSSYNSPLHF.

CDR3 in DNA: TGTGCCAGCAGTTTGGAGAGCATGAACACTGAAGCTTTCTTT. Amino acids: CASSLESMNTEAFF. V usage is TRBV6-2 or TRBV6-3 and J usage is TRBJ1-1; D remains unclear. Looked up from germline, CDR1 is MNHEY and CDR2 is SVGEGT. CDR3 length equals 14 residues. Trimming removed 4 bases from V and 0 bases from J, with 9 bases in between.

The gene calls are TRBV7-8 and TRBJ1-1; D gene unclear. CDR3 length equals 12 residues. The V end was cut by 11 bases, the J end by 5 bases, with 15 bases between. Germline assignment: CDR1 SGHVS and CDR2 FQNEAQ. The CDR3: CALSVLVTEAFF. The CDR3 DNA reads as TGTGCCCTAAGCGTTTTGGTTACTGAAGCTTTCTTT.

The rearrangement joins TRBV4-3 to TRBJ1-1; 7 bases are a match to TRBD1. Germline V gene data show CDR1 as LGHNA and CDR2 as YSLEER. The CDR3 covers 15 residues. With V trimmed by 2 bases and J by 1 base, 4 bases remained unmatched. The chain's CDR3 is CASSQLPGGNTEAFF. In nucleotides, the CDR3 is TGCGCCAGCAGCCAACTACCAGGGGGGAACACTGAAGCTTTCTTT.